This passage covers 5 T cell receptor beta chains from one sample sequenced in a study of blood T cell repertoires in COVID-19. Data came from immunoSEQ multiplex PCR; TCRdb stores just in-frame clones and leaves some out. The data hold hundreds of thousands of clones, with roughly 79% observed a single time. Sequenced input: peripheral blood. Receptors were obtained from a woman aged 80 or older with COVID-19, enrolled during active disease.

This clone was observed a handful of times. The rearrangement links TRBV25-1 to TRBJ2-2, with D tentatively TRBD2 (7 bases). V lost 11 bases, J lost 3 bases, and 19 bases lay in between. Germline assignment: CDR1 MGHDK and CDR2 SYGVNS. This CDR3 is built from 15 residues. The CDR3 region has the DNA TGTGCCTCCGCCAGGAGGGGGGGAGACACCGGGGAGCTGTTTTTT. Its protein product is CASARRGGDTGELFF. Variable domain in full (rest from reference TRBV25-1 and TRBJ2-2): EADIYQTPRYLVIGTGKKITLECSQTMGHDKMYWYQQDPGMELHLIHYSYGVNSTEKGDLSSESTVSRIRTEHFPLTLESARPSHTSQYLCASARRGGDTGELFFGEGSRLTVL.

This rearrangement joins TRBV11-2 to TRBJ2-3; 10 positions match TRBD2. The CDR3 has 16 residues. In germline, CDR1 is SGHAT, CDR2 FQNNGV. V shed 2 bases and J 2 bases; nucleotides not matched to a gene: 4. The CDR3 DNA sequence: TGTGCCAGCAGCTTAAGCGGGAGGGCCCACACAGATACGCAGTATTTT. It yields the protein CASSLSGRAHTDTQYF.

V is TRBV18 and J is TRBJ1-1; D is possibly TRBD1 (6 bases). V dropped 4 bases and J dropped 3 bases, with 15 bases sitting between them. The CDR3 spans 15 residues. Germline loops: CDR1 KGHSH, CDR2 LQKENI. In nucleotides, the CDR3 is TGTGCCAGCTCACACAACAGGGCCCCTGACACTGAAGCTTTCTTT. Amino acids: CASSHNRAPDTEAFF.

V usage is TRBV7-8 and J usage is TRBJ2-7; maybe TRBD1 (5 bases). Germline lookup yields CDR1 SGHVS and CDR2 FQNEAQ. This CDR3 has 14 residues. Trimming removed 0 bases at V and 4 bases at J, with 10 bases between. The CDR3 loop reads CASSLAQALYEQYF. DNA for the CDR3: TGTGCCAGCAGCTTAGCACAGGCGTTATACGAGCAGTACTTC.

This chain uses TRBV5-4 with TRBJ2-1; 8 nucleotides align to TRBD2. CDR1 is SGHNT, CDR2 YYREEE, per germline (reference sequence). The V and J ends lost 4 bases and 6 bases, in that order; junction bases with no gene match: 9. There are 15 residues in the CDR3. CDR3 sequence reads: CASSPGLGGANEQFF. CDR3 coding DNA: TGTGCCAGCAGCCCGGGACTCGGGGGGGCCAATGAGCAGTTCTTC.